This T cell receptor (beta chain) was identified in a study of technical replicates of blood from several donors. Some clones are missing from TCRdb's copy, which holds only in-frame ones; the method was immunoSEQ multiplex PCR. Found here are about 80,000 clones, less than 98% of them singletons; the top ten hold less than 0.2%. In germline, CDR1 is KGHSH, CDR2 LQKENI. V dropped 5 bases and J dropped 3 bases, with 17 bases sitting between them. The CDR3 has 15 amino acids. Sequences were obtained from T cells isolated from PBMCs. This TCR derives from a human donor in good health. This chain uses TRBV18 with TRBJ2-7; D might be TRBD2 (6 bases). The CDR3 is CASSANGGVHYEQYF. The CDR3 nucleotides read TGTGCCAGCTCAGCAAACGGAGGGGTCCACTACGAGCAGTACTTC.